These 2 T cell receptor beta chains were sequenced from one sample in a study of blood T cells in healthy people across ages. Together with a sample-barcoded 5' primer, a J-beta primer mix was included in a second PCR lasting about 6 to 11 cycles. TCRdb re-derived calls from the 5' RACE reads in MiXCR, one entry per CDR3 protein. The sample contains about 1,400,000 distinct CDR3 sequences, 59% of which appear only once. The source material was blood. These receptors came from a man younger than 30 in good health.

CDR3 region: CASSQEGDNPYEKQYF. The DNA of the CDR3 is TGCGCCAGCAGCCAAGAAGGAGACAATCCCTACGAGAAGCAGTACTTC. V usage is TRBV4-3 and J usage is TRBJ2-7; D is unclear. Germline V CDR1 and CDR2: LGHNA, YSLEER. V was cut by 0 bases and J by 8 bases, with 20 bases left in between. The length of the CDR3 is 16 residues.

The chain links TRBV7-9 to TRBJ1-5, with D possibly matching TRBD1 (5 bases). The CDR3 has 14 residues. In germline, CDR1 is SEHNR, CDR2 FQNEAQ (reference sequence). The V end was cut by 1 base, the J end by 11 bases, with 15 bases between. The CDR3 spells CASSLDWDARSQHF. The CDR3 region has the DNA TGTGCCAGCAGCTTAGATTGGGACGCGCGGTCCCAGCATTTT.